The subject of this entry is one T cell receptor (beta chain). CD45RO-negative CD8 cells positively selected for CCR7 made up the naive population, which excluded terminally differentiated effector memory CD45RA+ cells. This sample is drawn from a study of shared clonotypes between healthy human individuals. Germline CDR1 and CDR2: SQVTM and ANQGSEA. The CDR3 is made up of 11 amino acids. Deletions cut 5 bases from V and 4 bases from J, with 7 bases between. Once extracted for a subset, genomic DNA was divided evenly among several immunoSEQ plates. Profiling relied on immunoSEQ multiplex PCR, and the TCRdb table lists in-frame clones only, not all of them. The table lists 750,000 to 1,000,000 clones, approximately 92% of them singletons.

The gene calls are TRBV29-1 and TRBJ2-3; TRBD1 might be the D (5 bases). The clonotype comes from a man aged 25-40 years in good health. Material for sequencing was naive CD8+ T cells sorted from blood. Here the CDR3 DNA reads TGCAGCGTTTGGGGCGCAGATACGCAGTATTTT. It yields the protein CSVWGADTQYF.